The sequence of this TCR beta chain was determined in a study of regulatory T cells in long-lasting Graves disease. Comment on this clonotype: It differs at one base from a far larger clone, so likely a read error. Here the CDR3 omits its conserved ending phenylalanine or tryptophan, so a read error is the likely source.

Described time point: newly diagnosed GD, antithyroid drugs for less than 3 months. Making the TCR library involved RNA that had been extracted from PBMCs. Germline loops: CDR1 SEHNR, CDR2 FQNEAQ (reference sequence). The CDR3 is made up of 16 amino acids. With 4 bases clipped from V and 5 bases from J, the junction kept 8 bases outside the gene matches. Combining iRepertoire HTBI primers with Arm-PCR of CDR3 regions, the authors built TCR beta libraries. TCRdb redid the calling of the multiplex PCR reads with MiXCR, one entry per CDR3 protein. The data show 400,000 to 500,000 distinct CDR3 sequences, about 15% seen once. These same data were also listed under a study on T cells in Graves' hyperthyroidism and ophthalmopathy. From that report: The model identified upcoming ophthalmopathy a median around 6 months ahead of onset.

The source material was peripheral blood mononuclear cells (PBMCs), sampled at new diagnosis, from a patient treated with antithyroid drugs. The genes are TRBV7-9 and TRBJ2-1; TRBD2 matches at 10 bases. This receptor was obtained from a woman in her twenties or thirties with Graves disease. CDR3 region: CASSSYSGRFHNEQFL. The DNA for the CDR3 is TGTGCCAGCAGCTCGTATAGCGGGAGGTTCCACAATGAGCAGTTCCTC.